The clone carrying this TCR beta chain appeared many times. Its target is unknown. The data belong to a study of regulatory T cells in long-lasting Graves disease. The study, taken as a whole, reports: The study found TRBV28, TRBJ1-2 and TRBJ2-5 favored in persistent disease.

Relying on iRepertoire HTBI primers and Arm-PCR of CDR3 regions, the team built TCR beta libraries. Authors' processing steps: Identified segments across samples numbered just over 60 TRBV and 14 to 15 TRBJ. Using its own MiXCR run on the multiplex PCR reads, TCRdb lists one record per CDR3 protein. The V and J calls here are based on TCRdb, not the publication. The repertoire holds about 540,000 distinct CDR3 sequences, with around an eighth as singletons. Trimming pared 3 bases from V and 4 bases from J, leaving 9 bases between. In germline, CDR1 is MNHEY, CDR2 SMNVEV (reference sequence). The CDR3 loop spans 13 amino acids. The time point is: newly diagnosed GD, antithyroid drugs for less than 3 months. RNA from PBMCs was the source of the TCR library. These records were also assigned to another study, of T cells in Graves' hyperthyroidism and ophthalmopathy.

The sequenced sample was peripheral blood mononuclear cells (PBMCs), obtained at new diagnosis, from a patient treated with antithyroid drugs. This TCR derives from a man aged 25-45 years with Graves disease. The rearrangement uses TRBV27 and TRBJ1-1; D call uncertain. The CDR3 nucleotides read TGTGCCAGCAGTTTCAGTGAGTCCACTGAAGCTTTCTTT. This encodes CASSFSESTEAFF.